The 32 T cell receptor beta chains listed next were all sequenced from one sample in a study of regulatory T cells in long-lasting Graves disease. In building TCR beta libraries, iRepertoire HTBI primers were used together with Arm-PCR of CDR3 regions. MiXCR, applied by TCRdb to the multiplex PCR reads, yields one record per CDR3 protein. The sample lists 400,000 to 550,000 distinct CDR3 sequences, more than 13% occurring once. Time point defined: newly diagnosed GD, antithyroid drugs for less than 3 months. RNA isolated from PBMCs was used to make the TCR library. These same data were also listed under a study on T cells in Graves' hyperthyroidism and ophthalmopathy.

This specimen was peripheral blood mononuclear cells (PBMCs), taken at new diagnosis, from a patient treated with antithyroid drugs. All receptors come from a young woman with Graves disease.

This clonotype was observed a handful of times. The gene calls are TRBV12-3 or TRBV12-4 and TRBJ2-3; 10 nucleotides align to TRBD2. This CDR3 is 14 amino acids long. Trimming cost V 3 bases and J 5 bases; bases outside gene matches: 2. DNA for the CDR3: TGTGCCAGCAGTTTGGGACTAGCGAGAGATACGCAGTATTTT. Residues: CASSLGLARDTQYF.

This clonotype showed up just once. The chain has TRBV7-9 and TRBJ2-3, with 7 bases aligning to TRBD2. V was clipped by 5 bases and J by 2 bases; unmatched bases: 4. The CDR3 totals 14 residues. The germline V gene has CDR1 SEHNR and CDR2 FQNEAQ (reference sequence). CDR3 sequence: CASSAGLFTDTQYF. DNA for the CDR3: TGTGCCAGCAGCGCGGGACTATTCACAGATACGCAGTATTTT.

V is TRBV12-3 or TRBV12-4 and J is TRBJ2-3; 9 bases match TRBD2. There are 16 residues in the CDR3. V dropped 7 bases and J dropped 2; count of bases not matched to a gene: 10. In DNA form, the CDR3 reads TGTGCCAGCATCCCGACTAGCGGAAGTGCCACAGATACGCAGTATTTT. Protein: CASIPTSGSATDTQYF.

The V call is TRBV6-2 or TRBV6-3, the J call TRBJ1-1; D is perhaps TRBD1 (5 bases). Deletions cut 7 bases from V and 7 bases from J, with 19 bases between. Germline V lookup: CDR1 MNHEY, CDR2 SVGEGT. The CDR3 is 14 amino acids. The CDR3 is CASKPDIGAVEAFF. CDR3 DNA: TGTGCCAGCAAGCCCGATATTGGGGCCGTTGAAGCTTTCTTT.

The CDR3 DNA reads TGTGCCAGCAGTCTAGGGGATCTTCTAGCCAAAAACATTCAGTACTTC. Its protein is CASSLGDLLAKNIQYF. J is TRBJ2-4 and V is TRBV7-9, with TRBD1 as a possible D gene (5 bases). Germline V gene data show CDR1 as SEHNR and CDR2 as FQNEAQ (reference sequence). The germline V and J ends were trimmed by 6 bases and 0 bases, with 15 bases remaining between them. The CDR3 runs 16 residues.

This clonotype was counted between two and nine times. The rearrangement uses TRBV20-1 and TRBJ1-4, with 8 bases matching TRBD1. The CDR3 runs to 19 residues. Germline V gene data show CDR1 as DFQATT and CDR2 as SNEGSKA (reference sequence). The junction had 21 bases not matched to a gene; V was cut back by 3 bases and J by 6 bases. The CDR3 here is CSASPIRGRSGGGDEKLFF. Written as DNA, the CDR3 is TGCAGTGCTAGCCCCATCCGTGGGAGGTCAGGGGGCGGGGATGAAAAACTGTTTTTT.

For this clonotype: Possible read error: a much larger clone is one base away. The chain recombines TRBV6-1 with TRBJ2-7; D unresolved. V lost 11 bases to trimming and J lost 0 bases, with 20 bases between them. The V gene's germline CDR1 is MNHNS and CDR2 SASEGT. CDR3 length equals 15 residues. The CDR3 region has the DNA TGTGCCGGCCTACCTTCTATATCGATCTCCTACGAGCAGTACTTC. Amino acids: CAGLPSISISYEQYF.

Concerning this clonotype itself: A much bigger clone sits one base away, suggesting this may be a read error. The CDR3, as DNA: TGTGCCAGCAGGCAGTCGGAGACCCAGTACTTC. Its translation is CASRQSETQYF. The J gene is TRBJ2-5, the V gene TRBV27; D is unresolved. The CDR3 consists of 11 residues. V gave up 6 bases and J gave up 5 bases, with 7 bases separating them. CDR1 MNHEY and CDR2 SMNVEV come from the germline V gene (reference sequence).

The chain uses TRBV4-2 and TRBJ2-2, with D unresolved. CDR1 and CDR2 (germline): LGHNA, YNFKEQ. The CDR3 is 14 amino acids. Trimming stripped 1 base from V and 3 bases from J, with 6 bases between. The CDR3 loop reads CASSQAGDTGELFF. In nucleotides, the CDR3 is TGTGCCAGCAGCCAAGCTGGGGACACCGGGGAGCTGTTTTTT.

This clonotype was seen repeatedly, ten times or more. The chain is built from TRBV12-3 or TRBV12-4 and TRBJ1-1; D is possibly TRBD1 (5 bases). V was pared by 6 bases and J by 4 bases, with 21 bases between. The CDR3 length is 16 residues. The CDR3 DNA reads TGTGCCAGCAGCCTTGGGACGCAGCCTTTCGGCACTGAAGCTTTCTTT. Amino acids: CASSLGTQPFGTEAFF.

The chain has TRBV6-1 and TRBJ2-5; 10 bases map to TRBD2. The V gene end was trimmed by 8 bases and the J gene end by 4 bases; junction bases not matched to a gene: 10. The germline CDR1 and CDR2 sequences are MNHNS and SASEGT. CDR3 length: 15 residues. CDR3 loop: CASSPQRGGVETQYF. The CDR3 nucleotides read TGTGCCAGCTCCCCCCAGCGGGGGGGGGTAGAGACCCAGTACTTC.

The count of this clonotype is one. The chain recombines TRBV27 with TRBJ1-4, with D possibly matching TRBD1 (5 bases). Trimming left V 6 bases short and J 10 bases short, with 15 bases between. CDR3 length equals 13 residues. The germline gives CDR1 MNHEY, CDR2 SMNVEV (reference sequence). The CDR3 region is CASSRDLKGKLFF. In DNA, the CDR3 is TGTGCCAGCAGCCGGGACCTAAAAGGAAAACTGTTTTTT.

This clonotype was seen repeatedly, ten times or more. This chain joins TRBV7-8 and TRBJ2-1, with 10 bases lining up with TRBD2. The length of the CDR3 is 20 residues. The germline V gene encodes CDR1 SGHVS and CDR2 FQNEAQ. Germline trimming cut 5 bases from V and 4 bases from J; bases unmatched to any gene: 20. CDR3: CASSGSGGAGGPSKYNEQFF. Here the CDR3 DNA reads TGTGCCAGCAGCGGATCCGGGGGAGCGGGAGGGCCATCGAAGTACAATGAGCAGTTCTTC.

This sequence joins TRBV6-1 and TRBJ2-1; the D gene is possibly TRBD1 (5 bases). Germline V CDR1 and CDR2: MNHNS, SASEGT. The V and J ends lost 3 bases and 3 bases respectively, with 12 bases between them. The CDR3 covers 15 residues. CDR3 in DNA: TGTGCCAGCAGTGACAAGGCAGGGCTCTACAATGAGCAGTTCTTC. This translates into CASSDKAGLYNEQFF.

This clonotype was seen many times. This chain links TRBV28 with TRBJ2-4; 8 nucleotides match TRBD1. Germline V lookup: CDR1 MDHEN, CDR2 SYDVKM. V gave up 8 bases and J gave up 8 bases; unmatched junction bases: 14. This CDR3 comprises 15 residues. CDR3 DNA: TGTGCCAGCGAAACTTTGGCTGACAGGGGAGACATTCAGTACTTC. Protein: CASETLADRGDIQYF.

Ten or more counts support this clonotype. The chain employs TRBV28 and TRBJ2-1, with TRBD2 as a possible D gene (7 bases). Trimming shortened V by 8 bases and J by 9 bases, and 17 bases separated the two germline ends. Looked up from germline, CDR1 is MDHEN and CDR2 is SYDVKM. The CDR3 totals 13 residues. The CDR3 DNA sequence: TGTGCCAGCGGGGGCGGGAGATATGGTGAGCAGTTCTTC. Protein: CASGGGRYGEQFF. Using reference TRBV28 and TRBJ2-1 for the parts outside the CDR3, the full variable domain is DVKVTQSSRYLVKRTGEKVFLECVQDMDHENMFWYRQDPGLGLRLIYFSYDVKMKEKGDIPEGYSVSREKKERFSLILESASTNQTSMYLCASGGGRYGEQFFGPGTRLTVL.

This clonotype occurred many times. The chain joins TRBV27 to TRBJ2-1, with unresolved D. Germline CDR1 is MNHEY and CDR2 is SMNVEV (reference sequence). This CDR3 has 14 residues. V gave up 5 bases and J gave up 2 bases, with 10 bases separating them. CDR3 amino acids: CASSPPGAYNEQFF. The CDR3 bases are TGTGCCAGCAGTCCCCCAGGTGCCTACAATGAGCAGTTCTTC.

Here the CDR3 DNA reads TGCGCCAGCAGCTTAGGGGGCCTGAACACCGGGGAGCTGTTTTTT. Protein sequence: CASSLGGLNTGELFF. J is TRBJ2-2 and V is TRBV5-1, with 7 bases aligning to TRBD1. CDR1 SGHRS and CDR2 YFSETQ come from the germline V gene. With 2 bases clipped from V and 1 base from J, the junction kept 2 bases outside the gene matches. The CDR3 is 15 amino acids.

This clonotype was recorded many times. The gene calls are TRBV5-1 and TRBJ2-7; D might be TRBD1 (6 bases). The CDR3 is made up of 14 amino acids. Germline V gene lookup returns CDR1 SGHRS and CDR2 YFSETQ. Trimming left V 3 bases short and J 0 bases short, with 10 bases between. For the CDR3, the DNA is TGCGCCAGCAGCTGGGAAGGGGGCTCCTACGAGCAGTACTTC. Residues: CASSWEGGSYEQYF.

This clonotype was counted ten times or more. The chain uses TRBV24-1 and TRBJ2-1; 7 nucleotides line up with TRBD2. J gave up 5 bases and V 4 bases, and 4 bases lay outside the gene matches. Per the germline V gene, CDR1 is KGHDR and CDR2 is SFDVKD. CDR3 length equals 14 residues. DNA of the CDR3: TGTGCCACCAGTGACAGAGCGGGGCACAATGAGCAGTTCTTC. Protein sequence: CATSDRAGHNEQFF.

This clonotype came up many times. This chain links TRBV6-1 with TRBJ2-3, with 12 bases that match TRBD1. The CDR3 is 15 residues long. Germline CDR1 and CDR2: MNHNS and SASEGT. J gave up 9 bases and V 6 bases, and 10 bases lay outside the gene matches. This chain's CDR3 is CASRGTGGLSVTQYF. In DNA form, the CDR3 reads TGTGCCAGCAGGGGGACAGGGGGCCTTTCTGTGACGCAGTATTTT.

This clonotype was seen only a few times. This chain links TRBV28 with TRBJ2-5, with D hard to call. V dropped 2 bases and J dropped 4 bases, with 11 bases sitting between them. The V gene's germline CDR1 is MDHEN and CDR2 SYDVKM. The CDR3 runs 14 residues. Here the CDR3 reads CASSLGQPPETQYF. The CDR3 DNA is TGTGCCAGCAGTTTAGGCCAGCCACCAGAGACCCAGTACTTC. The whole variable domain, filled in from reference TRBV28 and TRBJ2-5, reads DVKVTQSSRYLVKRTGEKVFLECVQDMDHENMFWYRQDPGLGLRLIYFSYDVKMKEKGDIPEGYSVSREKKERFSLILESASTNQTSMYLCASSLGQPPETQYFGPGTRLLVL.

This clonotype was observed many times. The V and J genes are TRBV2 and TRBJ1-5, with D uncertain. The CDR3 contains 20 residues. Germline CDR1 reads SNHLY; CDR2 reads FYNNEI. Between the trimmed V and J ends, which lost 6 bases and 2 bases, there was a span of 29 bases. CDR3 region: CASSAPSEFGEYVGNQPQHF. CDR3 sequence (DNA): TGTGCCAGCAGCGCCCCATCGGAGTTCGGCGAATATGTTGGCAATCAGCCCCAGCATTTT.

The chain has TRBV4-1 and TRBJ2-3; 13 bases agree with TRBD2. The tail of the sequence fits TRBJ2-5 better, so the J call may be wrong. Germline V gene data show CDR1 as MGHRA and CDR2 as YSYEKL. This CDR3 is built from 17 residues. The CDR3, as DNA: TGCGCCAGCAGCCAACCTGGAAGACTAGCGGGAGGAGAGACCCAGTACTTC. This gives the protein CASSQPGRLAGGETQYF.

This clonotype was detected ten times or more. The chain combines TRBV7-9 with TRBJ2-7; TRBD1 aligns across 10 bases. The trim removed 5 bases at V and 3 bases at J, leaving 10 bases unmatched. This CDR3 region has 16 residues. Germline CDR1 and CDR2: SEHNR and FQNEAQ (reference sequence). The CDR3 region is CASSLKTGGYSYEQYF. The CDR3 bases are TGTGCCAGCAGCCTAAAGACAGGGGGCTATAGCTACGAGCAGTACTTC.

This clonotype has at least ten counts. The V call is TRBV12-3 or TRBV12-4, the J call TRBJ1-1; no definite D call. The CDR3 loop spans 12 amino acids. Trimming cost V 6 bases and J 0 bases, with 5 bases left between them. CDR3: CASRRLNTEAFF. Written as DNA, the CDR3 is TGTGCCAGCAGACGACTGAACACTGAAGCTTTCTTT.

At least ten counts were recorded for this clonotype. The J gene is TRBJ2-1, the V gene TRBV2; a possible D gene is TRBD1 (6 bases). V was clipped by 3 bases and J by 4 bases, with 13 bases between them. The CDR3 runs to 15 residues. Germline V gives CDR1 SNHLY, CDR2 FYNNEI. CDR3 protein: CASSDLTGQYNEQFF. CDR3 DNA: TGTGCCAGCAGTGATTTGACAGGCCAGTACAATGAGCAGTTCTTC. Variable domain in full (rest from reference TRBV2 and TRBJ2-1): EPEVTQTPSHQVTQMGQEVILRCVPISNHLYFYWYRQILGQKVEFLVSFYNNEISEKSEIFDDQFSVERPDGSNFTLKIRSTKLEDSAMYFCASSDLTGQYNEQFFGPGTRLTVL.

This clonotype has only a few counts. The CDR3 region is CSARDPRGNTYEQYF. In nucleotides, the CDR3 is TGCAGTGCTAGAGATCCTCGCGGCAATACCTACGAGCAGTACTTC. The chain recombines TRBV20-1 with TRBJ2-7; D is undetermined. The V end lost 0 bases, the J end lost 2 bases, and 14 bases lay between the germline ends. The CDR3 totals 15 residues. Germline V lookup: CDR1 DFQATT, CDR2 SNEGSKA (reference sequence).

This clonotype was seen ten or more times. The V gene is TRBV20-1, the J gene TRBJ1-4; TRBD1 matches at 7 bases. CDR1 and CDR2 (germline): DFQATT, SNEGSKA (reference sequence). The ends lost 3 bases at V and 1 base at J; junction bases unmatched: 5. This CDR3 has 15 amino acids. CDR3 sequence reads: CSARERTGTNEKLFF. For the CDR3, the DNA is TGCAGTGCTAGGGAACGGACAGGAACTAATGAAAAACTGTTTTTT.

This clonotype has ten or more counts. The V gene is TRBV24-1, the J gene TRBJ1-2; TRBD1 matches at 7 bases. Germline V CDR1 and CDR2: KGHDR, SFDVKD. V was pared by 3 bases and J by 3 bases, with 3 bases of the junction left unmatched. The CDR3 extends over 14 amino acids. The CDR3 nucleotides read TGTGCCACCAGTGATCTCGGGACAGACTATGGCTACACCTTC. Protein: CATSDLGTDYGYTF.

The chain is built from TRBV5-1 and TRBJ2-3; 10 positions match TRBD2. The CDR3 is 16 amino acids. Germline assignment: CDR1 SGHRS and CDR2 YFSETQ. V trimming: 4 bases; J trimming: 3 bases; junction bases outside the gene matches: 8. The CDR3 sequence is CASSVAGGGGTDTQYF. The CDR3 DNA reads as TGCGCCAGCAGCGTAGCGGGAGGTGGAGGGACAGATACGCAGTATTTT.

This clonotype came up many times. This chain uses TRBV7-6 with TRBJ2-5, with no clear D. The CDR3 has 14 residues. V lost 1 base and J lost 1, with 7 bases in between. The V gene's germline CDR1 is SGHVS and CDR2 FNYEAQ. The chain's CDR3 is CASSLVDSQETQYF. The CDR3 DNA reads as TGTGCCAGCAGCTTAGTGGATAGCCAAGAGACCCAGTACTTC.